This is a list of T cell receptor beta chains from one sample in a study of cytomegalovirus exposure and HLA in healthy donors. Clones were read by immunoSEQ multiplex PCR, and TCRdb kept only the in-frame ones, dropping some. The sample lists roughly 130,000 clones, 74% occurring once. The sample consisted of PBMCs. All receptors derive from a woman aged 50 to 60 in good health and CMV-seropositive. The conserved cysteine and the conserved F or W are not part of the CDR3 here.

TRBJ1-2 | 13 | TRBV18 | ASSPPGGDNYGYT
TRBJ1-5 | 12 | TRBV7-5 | ARSLGQSNQPQH
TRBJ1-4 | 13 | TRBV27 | ASRRGQAINEKLF
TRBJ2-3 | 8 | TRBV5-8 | ATAEGAQY
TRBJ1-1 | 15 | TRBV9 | ASSVQGGFLGTTEAF
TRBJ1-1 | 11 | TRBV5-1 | ASSLRGYTEAF
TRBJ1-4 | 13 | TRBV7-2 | ASSWGGQGGEKLF
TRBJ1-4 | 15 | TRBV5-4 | ASSQGALLATNEKLF
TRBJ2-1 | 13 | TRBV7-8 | ASSTGRTPYNEQF
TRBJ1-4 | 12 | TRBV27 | ASSGAATNEKLF
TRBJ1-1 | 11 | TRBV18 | ASSPSGDTEAF
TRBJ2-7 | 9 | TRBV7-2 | ASSWGDEQY
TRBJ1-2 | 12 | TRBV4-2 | ASSQALDGAGYT
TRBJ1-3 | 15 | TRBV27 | ASSLSVPQGIGNTIY
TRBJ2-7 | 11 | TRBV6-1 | ASSVAFDYEQY
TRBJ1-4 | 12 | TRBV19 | ASKRKGAGEKLF
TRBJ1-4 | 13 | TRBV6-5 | ASSSRGQLNEKLF
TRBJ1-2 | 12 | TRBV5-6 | ASSRDRGTYGYT
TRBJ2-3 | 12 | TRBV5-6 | ASEGGPRTDTQY
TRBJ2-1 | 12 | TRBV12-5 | ASASSGGFDEQF